One sample yielded the 25 T cell receptor beta chains listed below, sequenced in a study of cytomegalovirus exposure and HLA in healthy donors. Primers included in the PCR were 60 Vbeta and 13 Jbeta primers. Method: immunoSEQ multiplex PCR; TCRdb's copy keeps in-frame clones and lacks some. This sample has fewer than 250,000 clones, with roughly 80% found just once. Sequencing was done on a sample of PBMCs. All receptors come from a young man in good health and CMV-seronegative.

The genes are TRBV5-4 and TRBJ1-2; 8 positions agree with TRBD1. Germline assignment: CDR1 SGHNT and CDR2 YYREEE (reference sequence). J lost 8 bases, V lost 5 bases, and 11 bases had no gene match. This CDR3 comprises 14 residues. The DNA of the CDR3 is TGTGCCAGCAGTTTCGCCGGACAGGGACGAGGCTACACCTTC. Translation: CASSFAGQGRGYTF. Full variable domain (missing parts from reference TRBV5-4 and TRBJ1-2): ETGVTQSPTHLIKTRGQQVTLRCSSQSGHNTVSWYQQALGQGPQFIFQYYREEENGRGNFPPRFSGLQFPNYSSELNVNALELDDSALYLCASSFAGQGRGYTFGSGTRLTVV.

This clone was seen a single time. J is TRBJ2-7 and V is TRBV6-1; a weak D match, TRBD1 (6 bases). V lost 1 base and J 0 bases, leaving 13 bases between the germline ends. The CDR3 is 16 amino acids. The germline V gene has CDR1 MNHNS and CDR2 SASEGT. The CDR3 sequence: CASSEVPTGSSYEQYF. CDR3 sequence (DNA): TGTGCCAGCAGTGAAGTCCCAACAGGGAGCTCCTACGAGCAGTACTTC.

This chain connects TRBV6-5 to TRBJ2-3; TRBD1 matches at 7 bases. The CDR3 is 13 amino acids. The germline V gene has CDR1 MNHEY and CDR2 SVGAGI. Losses at the gene ends were 6 bases for V and 4 bases for J; bases not matched to a gene: 4. The CDR3 coding sequence is TGTGCCAGCAGATCAACAGGGGCAGATACGCAGTATTTT. This translates into CASRSTGADTQYF.

In DNA, the CDR3 is TGTGCCAGCAGTTCGCGAAACAGGGCGCATGAAGCTTTCTTT. Translated: CASSSRNRAHEAFF. V usage is TRBV27 and J usage is TRBJ1-1; D perhaps matches TRBD1 (6 bases). This CDR3 has 14 residues. Per the germline V gene, CDR1 is MNHEY and CDR2 is SMNVEV (reference sequence). V lost 4 bases, J lost 7 bases, and 16 bases lay in between.

The rearrangement links TRBV19 to TRBJ1-3; no clear D. Trimming removed 10 bases from V and 4 bases from J, with 14 bases in between. CDR1 LNHDA and CDR2 SQIVND come from the germline V gene (reference sequence). CDR3 length: 13 amino acids. The CDR3 DNA reads TGTGCCATATACTCCCCGGGAGGAAACACCATATATTTT. This translates into CAIYSPGGNTIYF. The full variable domain, with the rest looked up from reference TRBV19 and TRBJ1-3, is DGGITQSPKYLFRKEGQNVTLSCEQNLNHDAMYWYRQDPGQGLRLIYYSQIVNDFQKGDIAEGYSVSREKKESFPLTVTSAQKNPTAFYLCAIYSPGGNTIYFGEGSWLTVV.

The chain carries TRBV25-1 and TRBJ2-3; 7 nucleotides align to TRBD1. V lost 2 bases, J lost 3 bases, and 5 bases stayed unmatched. The CDR3 has 15 amino acids. Germline V CDR1 and CDR2: MGHDK, SYGVNS. The CDR3 is CASSEQGVWTDTQYF. The CDR3 nucleotides are TGTGCCAGCAGTGAACAGGGGGTTTGGACAGATACGCAGTATTTT.

This sequence joins TRBV7-8 and TRBJ1-4, with 8 bases matching TRBD1. Trimming removed 6 bases from V and 3 bases from J; junction bases left unmatched: 3. Germline values: CDR1 SGHVS, CDR2 FQNEAQ. The CDR3 extends over 14 amino acids. Written as DNA, the CDR3 is TGTGCCAGCAGACTCAGGGGGCCTAATGAAAAACTGTTTTTT. It specifies CASRLRGPNEKLFF.

This chain uses TRBV4-1 with TRBJ1-6; no definite D call. Germline V gene data show CDR1 as MGHRA and CDR2 as YSYEKL. Deletions cut 1 base from V and 4 bases from J, with 11 bases between. The CDR3 contains 16 residues. The DNA for the CDR3 is TGCGCCAGCAGCCAAGTCCCAGGAATTTATAATTCACCCCTCCACTTT. Amino acids: CASSQVPGIYNSPLHF.

This chain joins TRBV19 and TRBJ1-1; perhaps TRBD1 as D (5 bases). This CDR3 spans 13 amino acids. In germline, CDR1 is LNHDA, CDR2 SQIVND (reference sequence). V was shortened by 6 bases and J by 0 bases, with 8 bases between the two germline ends. The CDR3 DNA follows: TGTGCCAGTAGCCTGACAGTGAACACTGAAGCTTTCTTT. It is translated as CASSLTVNTEAFF.

V gene TRBV19 combines with J gene TRBJ2-7; TRBD1 might be the D (6 bases). The CDR3 has 12 residues. The ends were cut back, 5 bases at V and 7 bases at J, with 12 bases in the middle. Germline V gene data show CDR1 as LNHDA and CDR2 as SQIVND (reference sequence). This CDR3 is CASSRLQGEQYF. DNA of the CDR3: TGTGCCAGTAGTCGCCTACAGGGTGAGCAGTACTTC.

The chain recombines TRBV6-5 with TRBJ1-2; the D gene is possibly TRBD1 (6 bases). The V end lost 5 bases, the J end lost 4 bases, and 17 bases lay between the germline ends. CDR1 and CDR2 from the germline V gene are MNHEY and SVGAGI. This CDR3 is 15 amino acids long. The CDR3 nucleotides are TGTGCCAGCAGTACCACAGGGTATCCGTCCTATGGCTACACCTTC. Residues: CASSTTGYPSYGYTF.

This rearrangement joins TRBV29-1 to TRBJ1-2; D gene unclear. From germline, CDR1 is SQVTM and CDR2 ANQGSEA. Trimming shortened V by 1 base and J by 4 bases, and 10 bases separated the two germline ends. The CDR3 length is 13 residues. CDR3 sequence (DNA): TGCAGCGTTGAAGCCACAATTCGCTATGGCTACACCTTC. Translated, it gives CSVEATIRYGYTF. The entire variable domain, with the rest obtained from reference TRBV29-1 and TRBJ1-2, is as follows: SAVISQKPSRDICQRGTSLTIQCQVDSQVTMMFWYRQQPGQSLTLIATANQGSEATYESGFVIDKFPISRPNLTFSTLTVSNMSPEDSSIYLCSVEATIRYGYTFGSGTRLTVV.

The chain employs TRBV5-1 and TRBJ2-5, with 11 bases that match TRBD2. Germline V CDR1 and CDR2: SGHRS, YFSETQ. This CDR3 is 16 amino acids long. V gave up 2 bases and J gave up 1 base; unmatched junction bases: 4. The CDR3 DNA sequence: TGCGCCAGCAGCTTAACCGGGACTAGCGGCCAAGAGACCCAGTACTTC. Translating gives CASSLTGTSGQETQYF.

The CDR3 DNA reads as TGTGCCAGCATCGAGGACTGGAGCTCCTATAATTCACCCCTCCACTTT. It specifies CASIEDWSSYNSPLHF. The genes are TRBV2 and TRBJ1-6; no clear D gene. Per the germline V gene, CDR1 is SNHLY and CDR2 is FYNNEI. The CDR3 is made up of 16 amino acids. Trimming removed 7 bases at V and 0 bases at J, with 13 bases between.

This rearrangement joins TRBV9 to TRBJ1-4; 8 bases align to TRBD1. Germline V gene lookup returns CDR1 SGDLS and CDR2 YYNGEE. Unmatched junction bases numbered 6, after V lost 4 bases and J lost 7 bases. The CDR3 runs 14 residues. The CDR3 region has the DNA TGTGCCAGCAGCACAGGACAGGGTGGTGAAAAACTGTTTTTT. It yields the protein CASSTGQGGEKLFF.

The chain has TRBV4-2 and TRBJ2-1; 7 bases fit TRBD2. The V gene's germline CDR1 is LGHNA and CDR2 YNFKEQ. The CDR3 length is 14 residues. Trimming removed 0 bases from V and 6 bases from J; junction bases left unmatched: 2. CDR3 DNA: TGTGCCAGCAGCCAAGAGGGAGGGGCCAATGAGCAGTTCTTC. Its translation is CASSQEGGANEQFF.

This chain uses TRBV5-6 with TRBJ2-3; D gene uncertain. CDR3 length equals 13 residues. Per germline, CDR1 SGHDT and CDR2 YYEEEE. Trimming stripped 0 bases from V and 1 base from J, with 3 bases between. CDR3 nucleotides: TGTGCCAGCAGCTTGGCGGGCACAGATACGCAGTATTTT. Translation: CASSLAGTDTQYF.

The chain combines TRBV5-4 with TRBJ1-1; tentative D call: TRBD1 (5 bases). This CDR3 is 15 amino acids long. The germline V and J ends were trimmed by 2 bases and 1 base, with 12 bases remaining between them. CDR1 and CDR2 from the germline V gene are SGHNT and YYREEE (reference sequence). The CDR3 DNA sequence: TGTGCCAGCAGCTTCGTGGTGGGGGGGAACACTGAAGCTTTCTTT. As protein: CASSFVVGGNTEAFF.

The V gene is TRBV19, the J gene TRBJ2-2; perhaps TRBD1 as D (6 bases). Germline CDR1 reads LNHDA; CDR2 reads SQIVND (reference sequence). V dropped 4 bases and J dropped 2 bases, with 20 bases sitting between them. The CDR3 sequence is 18 residues long. The DNA for the CDR3 is TGTGCCAGTAGTAGAGAACAGGGATCCCAAACTAACACCGGGGAGCTGTTTTTT. This codes for CASSREQGSQTNTGELFF.

The chain recombines TRBV7-3 with TRBJ2-5, with D maybe TRBD2 (6 bases). V was cut by 3 bases and J by 5 bases, with 13 bases left in between. CDR3 length: 14 residues. Germline V gives CDR1 SGHTA, CDR2 FQGTGA. The CDR3 protein is CASSFGGQRETQYF. Written as DNA, the CDR3 is TGTGCCAGCAGCTTTGGAGGGCAGAGGGAGACCCAGTACTTC.

The chain links TRBV28 to TRBJ1-2; 7 bases map to TRBD1. Trimming cost V 6 bases and J 5 bases; bases outside gene matches: 6. This CDR3 comprises 13 residues. The V gene's germline CDR1 is MDHEN and CDR2 SYDVKM. The CDR3: CASRAGTAYGYTF. The CDR3, as DNA: TGTGCCAGCAGAGCCGGGACAGCGTATGGCTACACCTTC.

Comments on this clone: An end of the junction differs from the germline gene, which may be a read error. The chain combines TRBV28 with TRBJ2-6; 8 bases fit TRBD1. Germline-derived CDR1 and CDR2 are MDHEN and SYDVKM. The CDR3 runs to 18 residues. CDR3 in amino acids: CASAVPGQVPFGASVLTF. The CDR3 DNA is TGTGCCAGCGCAGTACCGGGACAGGTCCCTTTTGGGGCCAGCGTCCTGACTTTC.

The chain couples TRBV9 to TRBJ2-7; TRBD2 aligns across 8 bases. There are 14 residues in the CDR3. Germline V gene sequence: CDR1 SGDLS, CDR2 YYNGEE. The J segment lost 6 bases and the V segment lost 2 bases, leaving 7 bases of the junction unmatched. The CDR3 loop is CASSVYSGGGEQYF. CDR3 DNA: TGTGCCAGCAGCGTCTACTCCGGGGGGGGCGAGCAGTACTTC.

The chain is built from TRBV28 and TRBJ1-5; D is unresolved. The CDR3 length is 14 residues. Germline assignment: CDR1 MDHEN and CDR2 SYDVKM. V was cut by 6 bases and J by 1 base, with 10 bases left in between. In DNA, the CDR3 is TGTGCCAGCAGGGCCGGGGAAAGCAATCAGCCCCAGCATTTT. Residues: CASRAGESNQPQHF.

The chain uses TRBV6-1 and TRBJ1-4; 8 bases align to TRBD1. V lost 0 bases and J lost 3; bases outside the gene matches: 3. The CDR3 spans 16 residues. The V gene's germline CDR1 is MNHNS and CDR2 SASEGT. CDR3 coding DNA: TGTGCCAGCAGTGAAGCGCTACAGGGGGCTAATGAAAAACTGTTTTTT. Its protein product is CASSEALQGANEKLFF.